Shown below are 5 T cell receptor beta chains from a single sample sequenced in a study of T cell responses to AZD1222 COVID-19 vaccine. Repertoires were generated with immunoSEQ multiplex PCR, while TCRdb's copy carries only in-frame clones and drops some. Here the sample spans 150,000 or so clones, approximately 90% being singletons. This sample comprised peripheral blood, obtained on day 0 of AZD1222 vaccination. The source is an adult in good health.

Here the CDR3 DNA reads TGTGCCAGCAGCCACCAGACTAGCGGGCGGGGAGATACGCAGTATTTT. It specifies CASSHQTSGRGDTQYF. V gene TRBV3-1 (or the pseudogene TRBV3-2) combines with J gene TRBJ2-3, with TRBD2 matching 10 bases. The CDR3 length is 16 residues. J gave up 5 bases and V 3 bases, and 8 bases lay outside the gene matches. Germline V gene lookup returns CDR1 LGHDT and CDR2 YNNKEL (reference sequence).

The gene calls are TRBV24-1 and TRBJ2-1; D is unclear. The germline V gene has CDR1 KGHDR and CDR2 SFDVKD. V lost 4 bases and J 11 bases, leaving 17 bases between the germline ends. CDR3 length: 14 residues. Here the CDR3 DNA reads TGTGCCACCAGTGACCCCGAGACCGGGTTCAAGCAGTTCTTC. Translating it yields CATSDPETGFKQFF.

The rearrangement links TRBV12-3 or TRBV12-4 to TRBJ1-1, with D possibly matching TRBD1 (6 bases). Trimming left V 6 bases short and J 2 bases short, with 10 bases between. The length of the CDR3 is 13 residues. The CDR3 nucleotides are TGTGCCAGCAGAAACAGGGACAACACTGAAGCTTTCTTT. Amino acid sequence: CASRNRDNTEAFF.

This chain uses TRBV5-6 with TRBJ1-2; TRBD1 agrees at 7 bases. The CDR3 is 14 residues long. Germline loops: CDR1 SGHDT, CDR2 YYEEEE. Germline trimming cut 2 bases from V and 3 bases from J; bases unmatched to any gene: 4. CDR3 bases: TGTGCCAGCAGCTTACAACAGGGGTACTATGGCTACACCTTC. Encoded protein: CASSLQQGYYGYTF. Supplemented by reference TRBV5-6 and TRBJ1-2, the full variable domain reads DAGVTQSPTHLIKTRGQQVTLRCSPKSGHDTVSWYQQALGQGPQFIFQYYEEEERQRGNFPDRFSGHQFPNYSSELNVNALLLGDSALYLCASSLQQGYYGYTFGSGTRLTVV.

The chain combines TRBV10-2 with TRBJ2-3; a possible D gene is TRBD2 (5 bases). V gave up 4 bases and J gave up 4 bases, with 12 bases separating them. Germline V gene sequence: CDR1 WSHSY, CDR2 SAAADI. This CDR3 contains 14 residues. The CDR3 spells CASSAASDSDTQYF. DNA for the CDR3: TGCGCCAGCAGTGCAGCGTCGGACTCAGATACGCAGTATTTT.